Listed below are T cell receptor beta chains from one sample, sequenced in a study of cytomegalovirus exposure and HLA in healthy donors. Only in-frame clones appear in the TCRdb table, and some are missing; sequencing was by immunoSEQ multiplex PCR. This sample's table has fewer than 40,000 clones. Sequencing was carried out using PBMCs. These receptors originate from a woman between 40 and 50 years old in good health and CMV-seropositive. CDR3s include the opening cysteine and the closing phenylalanine or tryptophan. A D gene is named only where the DNA matches it firmly.

>TRBV7-9|.|TRBJ1-1
TGTGCCAGCAGCTTGTTTGACAGGTGGGGCACTGAAGCTTTCTTT
CASSLFDRWGTEAFF
>TRBV29-1|TRBD1|TRBJ2-7
TGCAGCGTAGACCCGGGACAGGGGGCCTACGAGCAGTACTTC
CSVDPGQGAYEQYF
>TRBV9|TRBD2|TRBJ2-3
TGTGCCAGCAGCGTAGGAGGAACGGGACTAATGTTTGCGCAGTATTTT
CASSVGGTGLMFAQYF
>TRBV14|.|TRBJ2-7
TGTGCCAGCAGCCACAGGGTCAGAAACGAGCAGTACTTC
CASSHRVRNEQYF
>TRBV28|.|TRBJ1-1
TGTGCCAGCAGTTTTAGAGGAGGGAGGAACACTGAAGCTTTCTTT
CASSFRGGRNTEAFF
>TRBV10-1|TRBD2|TRBJ2-7
TGCGCCAGCAGTGAGCGGGCACGGGGCGGGAGCGCTCTCGAGCAGTACTTC
CASSERARGGSALEQYF
>TRBV27|TRBD1|TRBJ2-3
TGTGCCAGCAGTTCCACAGGGGGAAGAGATACGCAGTATTTT
CASSSTGGRDTQYF
>TRBV28|.|TRBJ2-1
TGTGCCAGCAGCCTCCCATGGTGGCGGAGCTCCTACAATGAGCAGTTCTTC
CASSLPWWRSSYNEQFF
>TRBV5-6|.|TRBJ1-3
TGTGCCAGCAGCCTTCGTAGGGGGTTTAGAAACACCATATATTTT
CASSLRRGFRNTIYF
>TRBV9|.|TRBJ2-1
TGTGCCAGCAGCGTAGATCCGAGCTCCTACAATGAGCAGTTCTTC
CASSVDPSSYNEQFF
>TRBV29-1|TRBD2|TRBJ2-5
TGCAGCGTTGTTCTTAGCGGGGGGGTCGGGGAGACCCAGTACTTC
CSVVLSGGVGETQYF
>TRBV11-2|TRBD2|TRBJ2-2
TGTGCCAGCAGCTTCGGGCGGGGGGGCCTTCAGAACACCGGGGAGCTGTTTTTT
CASSFGRGGLQNTGELFF
>TRBV5-1|TRBD2|TRBJ2-5
TGCGCCAGCAGCTTGGCGGGCGGGGGAGAGACCCAGTACTTC
CASSLAGGGETQYF
>TRBV19|TRBD1|TRBJ1-2
TGTGCCAGTAGCCCGGGACAGGGGGCTGGGGAGAACTATGGCTACACCTTC
CASSPGQGAGENYGYTF
>TRBV2|TRBD1|TRBJ2-1
TGTGCCAGCAGTGAATGGGGGACAGGGATTGACAATGAGCAGTTCTTC
CASSEWGTGIDNEQFF
>TRBV5-1|TRBD1|TRBJ2-7
TGCGCCAGCAGCTTAACAGGGGAAATAGCCTACGAGCAGTACTTC
CASSLTGEIAYEQYF
>TRBV5-1|TRBD2|TRBJ2-1
TGCGCCAGCAGCTTGGATGGGACTAGCGTGATCAATGAGCAGTTCTTC
CASSLDGTSVINEQFF
>TRBV5-6|.|TRBJ1-4
TGTGCCAGCAGCGACCACAGGGCTGAAAAACTGTTTTTT
CASSDHRAEKLFF
>TRBV29-1|.|TRBJ2-2
TGCAGCGTTGAAGACCAAGGGGAGCTGTTTTTT
CSVEDQGELFF
>TRBV18|TRBD2|TRBJ2-7
TGTGCCAGCTCACCACTTCCACTAGCGGGAGGGGAGGGGCAGTACTTC
CASSPLPLAGGEGQYF
>TRBV5-1|TRBD1|TRBJ1-1
TGCGCCAGCAGCTTGGAGACTACAGGGGTCGGCACTGAAGCTTTCTTT
CASSLETTGVGTEAFF
>TRBV5-5|TRBD2|TRBJ2-7
TGTGCCAGCAGCTCCTCTAGCGGGAGACCCTACGAGCAGTACTTC
CASSSSSGRPYEQYF
>TRBV4-3|TRBD1|TRBJ2-2
TGCGCCAGCAGCCAATCGAGAGGGGGCTGGGGGGAGCTGTTTTTT
CASSQSRGGWGELFF
>TRBV18|.|TRBJ2-4
TGTGCCAGCTCACCGAAACTTTTATTCAAAAACATTCAGTACTTC
CASSPKLLFKNIQYF
>TRBV11-1|TRBD1|TRBJ2-7
TGTGCCAGCAGTCACAGGGGAGCCGTATCCTACGAGCAGTACTTC
CASSHRGAVSYEQYF
>TRBV5-1|.|TRBJ1-1
TGCGCCAGCAGCTTGTTTCAGGAGAACACTGAAGCTTTCTTT
CASSLFQENTEAFF
>TRBV9|TRBD1|TRBJ2-1
TGTGCCAGCAGCGTCGGGACAGGGAGTCGCGATGAGCAGTTCTTC
CASSVGTGSRDEQFF
>TRBV14|.|TRBJ1-4
TGTGCCAGCAGCCAAGGGCAACCCTTTGAAAAACTGTTTTTT
CASSQGQPFEKLFF
>TRBV30|.|TRBJ2-3
TGTGCCTGGAGGTCCCCGGGCACAGATACGCAGTATTTT
CAWRSPGTDTQYF
>TRBV2|TRBD2|TRBJ2-1
TGTGCCATCATAGGGACTAGCGGGTACAATGAGCAGTTCTTC
CAIIGTSGYNEQFF
>TRBV16|TRBD2|TRBJ2-2
TGTGCCAGCAGCCAGCAGCGGGAGGTCGGGGAGCTGTTTTTT
CASSQQREVGELFF
>TRBV4-3|TRBD2|TRBJ2-1
TGCGCCAGCAGCCCCCGGGGGATAGCGGGAATTATCTACAATGAGCAGTTCTTC
CASSPRGIAGIIYNEQFF
>TRBV30|.|TRBJ2-2
TGTGCCTCCCTCGTAGGTGGGACATTTCAGATCTCAAACACCGGGGAGCTGTTTTTT
CASLVGGTFQISNTGELFF
>TRBV28|.|TRBJ1-1
TGTGCCAGCAGCATGGGCAGGGACACTGAAGCTTTCTTT
CASSMGRDTEAFF
>TRBV30|.|TRBJ1-1
TGTGCCTGGGCCGAGGCCAGCCTCTCCTTAGCTTTCTTT
CAWAEASLSLAFF
>TRBV6-1|TRBD1|TRBJ1-5
TGTGCCAGCAGCCTCGACAGGGACCAGCCCCAGCATTTT
CASSLDRDQPQHF
>TRBV5-4|TRBD1|TRBJ1-2
TGTGCCAGCAGCTCGAGAGCTCAGGGGGCTAACGGCTACACCTTC
CASSSRAQGANGYTF
>TRBV5-4|TRBD1|TRBJ2-1
TGTGCCAGCAGCTCTCGGGCCGGGACAGCGTACAATGAGCAGTTCTTC
CASSSRAGTAYNEQFF